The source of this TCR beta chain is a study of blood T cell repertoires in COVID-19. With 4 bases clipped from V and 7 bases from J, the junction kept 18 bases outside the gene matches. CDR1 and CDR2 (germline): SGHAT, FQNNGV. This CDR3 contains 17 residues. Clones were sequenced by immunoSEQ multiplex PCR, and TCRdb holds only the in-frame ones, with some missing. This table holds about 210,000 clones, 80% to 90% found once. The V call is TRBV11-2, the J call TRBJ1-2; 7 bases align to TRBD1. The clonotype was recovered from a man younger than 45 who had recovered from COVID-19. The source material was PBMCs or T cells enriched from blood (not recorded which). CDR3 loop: CASSSPLTGFSSSGYTF. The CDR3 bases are TGTGCCAGCAGCTCGCCATTGACAGGGTTCTCTTCGAGTGGCTACACCTTC.